This T cell receptor beta chain was captured in a study of Graves' ophthalmopathy and Graves' hyperthyroidism. Study findings and constraints: Most expanded clonotypes from thyroid (those above 0.001 frequency) were also found in blood. Forecasting of ophthalmopathy progression by the model achieved nearly 71% sensitivity and about 77% specificity.

The authors amplified TCR beta CDR3 regions, and they did so from RNA transcripts for repertoire sequencing. First-round RT-PCR with HTBI primers preceded a second-round multiplex PCR. Each CDR3 protein gets one entry after TCRdb re-called the multiplex PCR reads with MiXCR. The sample consists of about 480,000 distinct CDR3 sequences, 13% to 15% of them appearing once. Additional autoimmune diseases, uncontrolled infections, pregnancy or lactation disqualified patients. Isolation of PBMCs was performed using around 9.5 ml of fresh peripheral blood. This clonotype was counted at least ten times. Its antigen is as yet unknown. Germline CDR1 and CDR2: LGHNT and FRNRAP. Trimming removed 7 bases at V and 0 bases at J, with 16 bases between. This CDR3 is 16 amino acids long.

The sample comprised blood. The chain joins TRBV12-5 to TRBJ1-5; possible D gene TRBD1, 6 bases. The sequence came from a woman aged 25 to 39 with Graves' ophthalmopathy. The CDR3: CASAYTRQVSNQPQHF. The DNA of the CDR3 is TGTGCTAGTGCTTACACTAGACAGGTTAGCAATCAGCCCCAGCATTTT.